These T cell receptor beta chains were read from a single sample in a study of siplizumab effects on memory and regulatory T cells. Libraries were prepared by immunoSEQ multiplex PCR; TCRdb keeps only in-frame clonotypes and omits some of them. This table holds more than 75,000 clones, roughly 93% found once. The sequencing input was CD8+ T cells sorted from blood. These receptors were collected from a human donor in good health. Each CDR3 is given without its conserved first and last residue. D genes are given only for firm matches.

v_call d_call cdr3_aa
TRBV7-9 TRBD1 ASSLDRFTDTQY
TRBV5-1 TRBD1 ASSTDSGTGYGYT
TRBV27 . ASMGTEQETQY
TRBV7-9 . ASSHRTVQETQY
TRBV30 . AWSAYSYGGTDTQY
TRBV19 TRBD2 ASSNGRRAQY
TRBV27 . ASSPSLSRGVHYGYT
TRBV5-1 TRBD2 ASSLASGGTDTQY
TRBV7-9 TRBD1 ASSLALRQGSGYT
TRBV7-9 . ASSLAGSVQGYEQY
TRBV7-9 . ASSPKNTGELF
TRBV10-2 . ASSESGRVIQPQH
TRBV5-6 TRBD2 ASSSNSRASGIPYYEQY
TRBV6-5 . ASSSRGGVNTEAF
TRBV13 . ASSLTTEAF
TRBV4-1 TRBD1 ASSQVSGQVGGYT
TRBV6-5 . ASSYSNMAVNYGYT
TRBV6-1 . ASSEGTSLNEKLF
TRBV27 TRBD2 ASSLGTTPYEQY
TRBV19 . ASSISQGGNQPQH
TRBV5-6 . ASSLRGVIYEQY
TRBV27 . ASSFAGGSGYT
TRBV27 . ASSFGDSNQPQH
TRBV11-2 . ASSFFTGTDEQY
TRBV6-1 TRBD1 ASSPGTGDVGELF
TRBV6-4 . ASNSAGPYYEQY
TRBV19 . ASSIVGGSAF
TRBV7-9 TRBD1 ASSLYLRGGRPNTEAF
TRBV5-1 . ASSSYSGTELYGYT
TRBV7-9 TRBD2 ASSHFLAGGGHEQF
TRBV6-5 . ASSYSKGGRGTQY
TRBV14 . ASSQDFGGQPSYEQY
TRBV19 . ASSSGGGVYGYT
TRBV2 TRBD2 ASSNTGLAGDVQY
TRBV5-6 . ASSGATEGNQPQH
TRBV4-2 . ASSQPGLGQVDYGYT
TRBV7-6 TRBD1 ASSSRQGEANEKLF
TRBV5-6 . ASSGTTGELF
TRBV6-1 TRBD2 ASSALWEGWNEQF
TRBV27 . ASRGEGNQPQH
TRBV7-8 . ASSEGGDTQY
TRBV5-4 . ASSLDRYEQY
TRBV30 TRBD1 AWDRDGELF
TRBV19 . ASSEGGAAYGYT
TRBV11-2 . ASSLVGGLGTGELF
TRBV30 . AWTGQTRPPNYGYT
TRBV7-7 . ASSLATRTDNSPLH
TRBV6-1 . ASSEDFHSATEAF
TRBV7-9 . ASSLVQGNPEAF
TRBV9 TRBD2 ASSVGGGSAYEQY
TRBV7-3 TRBD1 ASSPSGTGSQETQY
TRBV4-1 . ASSQERDQYTEAF
TRBV27 . ASRIRGGELF
TRBV5-1 TRBD1 ASSLGDRAHEQY
TRBV5-8 . ASSHNAT
TRBV7-9 . ASSLARGGDTGELF
TRBV19 TRBD2 ASSGDRAGVNYEQY
TRBV11-2 . ASSLRGGGPDTQY
TRBV7-3 . ASSLTSGTVNTEAF
TRBV9 TRBD2 ASSPGTSEETQY